Following are 31 T cell receptor beta chains from one sample sequenced in a study of response to subunit inactivated influenza vaccine. MiXCR, applied by TCRdb to the RT-PCR reads, yields one record per CDR3 protein. The table has some 300,000 distinct CDR3 sequences, approximately 21% seen once; the top ten hold about a tenth. The sequencing here drew on PBMCs from blood, taken less than 22 months after vaccination. Receptors were obtained from a man aged 50-75 years who received an inactivated influenza vaccine.

The chain recombines TRBV29-1 with TRBJ1-6; tentatively, D is TRBD1 (5 bases). V gave up 4 bases and J gave up 7 bases, with 11 bases separating them. CDR1 and CDR2 from the germline V gene are SQVTM and ANQGSEA. The CDR3 length is 13 residues. The CDR3 nucleotides read TGCAGCGTTGTGGAGACAGCGAATTCACCCCTCCACTTT. It translates to CSVVETANSPLHF. Variable domain in full (rest from reference TRBV29-1 and TRBJ1-6): SAVISQKPSRDICQRGTSLTIQCQVDSQVTMMFWYRQQPGQSLTLIATANQGSEATYESGFVIDKFPISRPNLTFSTLTVSNMSPEDSSIYLCSVVETANSPLHFGNGTRLTVT.

The V gene is TRBV12-3 or TRBV12-4, the J gene TRBJ1-5; D gene unclear. The DNA end favors TRBJ2-3, so the J call may be wrong. The CDR3 is 13 residues long. The CDR3 reads CASSFTGNQPQYF. Written as DNA, the CDR3 is TGTGCCAGCAGTTTTACGGGTAATCAGCCCCAGTATTTT.

The chain carries TRBV15 and TRBJ2-7, with D maybe TRBD2 (5 bases). Germline CDR1 and CDR2: LNHNV and YYDKDF (reference sequence). This CDR3 has 17 amino acids. The germline V and J ends were trimmed by 0 bases and 1 base, with 16 bases remaining between them. CDR3 region: CATSRDRARVVSYEQYF. DNA for the CDR3: TGTGCCACCAGCAGAGATCGGGCGAGGGTCGTTTCCTACGAGCAGTACTTC.

Comments on this clonotype: In this CDR3 the conserved last residue, phenylalanine or tryptophan, is missing, so a read error is likely. J is TRBJ2-7 and V is TRBV7-2; D may be TRBD1 (7 bases). Trimming took 5 bases from V and 1 from J, leaving 9 bases between them. Per the germline V gene, CDR1 is SGHTA and CDR2 is FQGNSA. The CDR3 length is 13 residues. The CDR3 DNA reads as TGTGCCAGCAGCGCAGGGGGGTCCTACGAGCAGTACTTG. This sequence encodes CASSAGGSYEQYL.

This clonotype has just a few counts. The chain employs TRBV7-2 and TRBJ1-1; D remains unclear. Trimming shortened V by 3 bases and J by 6 bases, and 14 bases separated the two germline ends. There are 14 residues in the CDR3. The germline gives CDR1 SGHTA, CDR2 FQGNSA. The CDR3 sequence is CASSFRSIKPEAFF. In DNA form, the CDR3 reads TGTGCCAGCAGCTTCAGATCTATAAAGCCTGAAGCTTTCTTT.

This clonotype was seen only a few times. The chain links TRBV10-2 to TRBJ2-7; possible D gene TRBD2, 6 bases. The CDR3 is made up of 13 amino acids. V was clipped by 5 bases and J by 1 base, with 9 bases between them. CDR1 is WSHSY, CDR2 SAAADI, per germline. CDR3 coding DNA: TGCGCCAGCAGTCAGACTAGTTCCTACGAGCAGTACTTC. It translates to CASSQTSSYEQYF.

The chain couples TRBV29-1 to TRBJ2-7; TRBD2 agrees at 7 bases. Unmatched junction bases numbered 10, after V lost 1 base and J lost 7 bases. The CDR3 covers 14 residues. Germline assignment: CDR1 SQVTM and CDR2 ANQGSEA. CDR3 sequence reads: CSVEGGIGGIEQYF. For the CDR3, the DNA is TGCAGCGTTGAAGGAGGGATCGGGGGGATTGAGCAGTACTTC.

This clonotype was counted a few times. The chain combines TRBV2 with TRBJ2-2; D may be TRBD1 (5 bases). V was shortened by 5 bases and J by 6 bases, with 10 bases between the two germline ends. Germline loops: CDR1 SNHLY, CDR2 FYNNEI. CDR3 size: 13 residues. CDR3 DNA: TGTGCCAGCAGTCCTCAGGGTTCCGGGGAGCTGTTTTTT. This sequence encodes CASSPQGSGELFF.

This clonotype turned up a few times. The CDR3 loop is CARRGLAGDLRTDTQYF. For the CDR3, the DNA is TGTGCCAGGAGGGGACTAGCGGGAGATCTACGCACAGATACGCAGTATTTT. The gene calls are TRBV25-1 and TRBJ2-3; 14 bases agree with TRBD2. Germline CDR1 is MGHDK and CDR2 is SYGVNS. The CDR3 is 17 residues long. J lost 1 base, V lost 9 bases, and 9 bases had no gene match. The complete variable domain, with remaining parts taken from reference TRBV25-1 and TRBJ2-3, reads EADIYQTPRYLVIGTGKKITLECSQTMGHDKMYWYQQDPGMELHLIHYSYGVNSTEKGDLSSESTVSRIRTEHFPLTLESARPSHTSQYLCARRGLAGDLRTDTQYFGPGTRLTVL.

V and J are TRBV12-5 and TRBJ2-1; no firm D call. CDR3 length equals 14 residues. The V end lost 5 bases, the J end lost 0 bases, and 8 bases lay between the germline ends. Germline loops: CDR1 LGHNT, CDR2 FRNRAP. The CDR3 protein is CASGLESSYNEQFF. DNA of the CDR3: TGTGCTAGTGGTCTCGAGAGCTCCTACAATGAGCAGTTCTTC.

The sample holds a few counts of this clonotype. The chain carries TRBV3-1 and TRBJ2-2; 8 positions agree with TRBD2. The germline gives CDR1 LGHDT, CDR2 YNNKEL (reference sequence). V trimming: 8 bases; J trimming: 4 bases; junction bases outside the gene matches: 6. This CDR3 contains 14 residues. The CDR3 here is CASGKRELTGELFF. In nucleotides, the CDR3 is TGTGCCAGCGGAAAGCGGGAGCTCACCGGGGAGCTGTTTTTT. Full variable domain (outside the CDR3, taken from reference TRBV3-1 and TRBJ2-2): DTAVSQTPKYLVTQMGNDKSIKCEQNLGHDTMYWYKQDSKKFLKIMFSYNNKELIINETVPNRFSPKSPDKAHLNLHINSLELGDSAVYFCASGKRELTGELFFGEGSRLTVL.

This clonotype turned up a few times. The CDR3 sequence is CATSRVLAATYEQYF. DNA of the CDR3: TGTGCCACCAGCAGAGTTCTAGCGGCAACCTACGAGCAGTACTTC. The chain is built from TRBV15 and TRBJ2-7; 7 positions match TRBD2. The CDR3 totals 15 residues. Germline V gene sequence: CDR1 LNHNV, CDR2 YYDKDF (reference sequence). With 1 base clipped from V and 2 bases from J, the junction kept 5 bases outside the gene matches.

The rearrangement uses TRBV20-1 and TRBJ1-1, with no clear D. V was cut by 7 bases and J by 10 bases, with 19 bases left in between. The V gene's germline CDR1 is DFQATT and CDR2 SNEGSKA (reference sequence). The CDR3 is 12 amino acids. The CDR3: CSVPDSPPVAFF. DNA of the CDR3: TGCAGTGTTCCAGACTCTCCCCCGGTAGCTTTCTTT.

This clonotype came up a few times. The chain joins TRBV10-3 to TRBJ2-1; TRBD1 agrees at 9 bases. CDR3 length: 15 amino acids. Trimming cost V 1 base and J 8 bases; bases outside gene matches: 6. Germline V gene sequence: CDR1 ENHRY, CDR2 SYGVKD. CDR3 region: CAISELDRGVDEQFF. The DNA of the CDR3 is TGTGCCATCAGTGAGTTAGACAGGGGGGTGGATGAGCAGTTCTTC.

Notes on this clonotype: Germline is not matched at one junction end, which may reflect a read error. The chain uses TRBV7-2 and TRBJ1-2; 8 bases are shared with TRBD1. The CDR3 sequence is 14 residues long. Per germline, CDR1 SGHTA and CDR2 FQGNSA. CDR3 DNA sequence: TGTGCCAGCAGCGGGACAGGTGGAGTTGATGGCTACACCTTT. This codes for CASSGTGGVDGYTF.

J is TRBJ1-6 and V is TRBV19; maybe TRBD1 (5 bases). The V end was cut by 7 bases, the J end by 10 bases, with 17 bases between. There are 14 residues in the CDR3. From germline, CDR1 is LNHDA and CDR2 SQIVND (reference sequence). The DNA of the CDR3 is TGTGCCAGTAATGATGGTGGGGCTGGGTCACCCCTCCACTTT. Amino acid sequence: CASNDGGAGSPLHF. The whole variable domain, filled in from reference TRBV19 and TRBJ1-6, reads DGGITQSPKYLFRKEGQNVTLSCEQNLNHDAMYWYRQDPGQGLRLIYYSQIVNDFQKGDIAEGYSVSREKKESFPLTVTSAQKNPTAFYLCASNDGGAGSPLHFGNGTRLTVT.

In this sample, this clonotype turned up once. V usage is TRBV7-2 and J usage is TRBJ2-2; the match to TRBD2 covers 11 bases. J gave up 3 bases and V 0 bases, and 3 bases lay outside the gene matches. The CDR3 has 17 amino acids. Germline-derived CDR1 and CDR2 are SGHTA and FQGNSA. The CDR3 DNA reads as TGTGCCAGCAGCTTAGCGACTAGCGGGATTGACACCGGGGAGCTGTTTTTT. Translation: CASSLATSGIDTGELFF.

This clonotype was detected a few times. The rearrangement uses TRBV6-1 and TRBJ1-5; 12 nucleotides match TRBD1. Losses at the gene ends were 7 bases for V and 4 bases for J; bases not matched to a gene: 5. CDR1 and CDR2 from the germline V gene are MNHNS and SASEGT. CDR3 size: 15 residues. CDR3 bases: TGTGCCAGCACCCGGGACAGGGGGCAGAATCAGCCCCAGCATTTT. This codes for CASTRDRGQNQPQHF.

This chain uses TRBV7-9 with TRBJ2-5, with TRBD2 identical over 14 bases. In germline, CDR1 is SEHNR, CDR2 FQNEAQ (reference sequence). The CDR3 covers 15 residues. V lost 4 bases, J lost 5 bases, and 3 bases stayed unmatched. In nucleotides, the CDR3 is TGTGCCAGCAGCTCGGGACTAGCGGGAGTGGAGACCCAGTACTTC. The encoded protein is CASSSGLAGVETQYF.

This clonotype was recorded a few times. The genes are TRBV7-9 and TRBJ1-5; 8 bases line up with TRBD1. The CDR3 sequence is 13 residues long. The germline V gene has CDR1 SEHNR and CDR2 FQNEAQ (reference sequence). V trimming: 4 bases; J trimming: 5 bases; junction bases outside the gene matches: 1. The CDR3, as DNA: TGTGCCAGCAGCTCGACAGGGGATCAGCCCCAGCATTTT. Encoded protein: CASSSTGDQPQHF.

This clonotype turned up a few times. The V gene is TRBV7-9, the J gene TRBJ1-4; weak D call: TRBD1 (6 bases). This CDR3 has 15 amino acids. V lost 5 bases to trimming and J lost 8 bases, with 18 bases between them. Germline CDR1 and CDR2: SEHNR and FQNEAQ (reference sequence). CDR3 sequence: CASSLSGGAIEKLFF. Here the CDR3 DNA reads TGTGCCAGCAGCCTGTCGGGGGGCGCGATAGAAAAACTGTTTTTT.

This clonotype was detected many times. The V call is TRBV19, the J call TRBJ1-1; 9 nucleotides match TRBD1. The CDR3 length is 19 residues. Germline V lookup: CDR1 LNHDA, CDR2 SQIVND (reference sequence). The junction had 24 bases not matched to a gene; V was cut back by 5 bases and J by 8 bases. CDR3 sequence: CASSPPGGVWTGEDWEAFF. The DNA for the CDR3 is TGTGCCAGTAGTCCCCCCGGCGGGGTATGGACAGGGGAGGACTGGGAAGCTTTCTTT.

The chain is built from TRBV20-1 and TRBJ1-1, with D unresolved. Germline CDR1 is DFQATT and CDR2 is SNEGSKA (reference sequence). V was pared by 0 bases and J by 2 bases, with 19 bases between. This CDR3 is 17 amino acids long. CDR3 DNA sequence: TGCAGTGCTAGAGATCGTTGGACTCAGGCGGGCAACACTGAAGCTTTCTTT. Translation gives CSARDRWTQAGNTEAFF.

The chain links TRBV28 to TRBJ2-5; 9 bases are shared with TRBD1. The trim removed 6 bases at V and 2 bases at J, leaving 7 bases unmatched. The CDR3 has 15 amino acids. The germline V gene has CDR1 MDHEN and CDR2 SYDVKM. CDR3 DNA sequence: TGTGCCAGCAGAATGCAGGGACAGGGACAAGAGACCCAGTACTTC. The encoded protein is CASRMQGQGQETQYF. Full variable domain (remainder filled in from reference TRBV28 and TRBJ2-5): DVKVTQSSRYLVKRTGEKVFLECVQDMDHENMFWYRQDPGLGLRLIYFSYDVKMKEKGDIPEGYSVSREKKERFSLILESASTNQTSMYLCASRMQGQGQETQYFGPGTRLLVL.

This clonotype was seen a few times. Written as DNA, the CDR3 is TGCAGCGTTGCTGAAATTGGACAGGGGGCAGGTGGCTACACCTTC. Translated, it gives CSVAEIGQGAGGYTF. The chain recombines TRBV29-1 with TRBJ1-2; 11 bases are shared with TRBD1. The CDR3 extends over 15 amino acids. Per the germline V gene, CDR1 is SQVTM and CDR2 is ANQGSEA. With 4 bases clipped from V and 7 bases from J, the junction kept 11 bases outside the gene matches.

This clonotype has only a few counts. This sequence joins TRBV20-1 and TRBJ2-3, with TRBD2 identical over 8 bases. The CDR3 has 14 residues. Germline-derived CDR1 and CDR2 are DFQATT and SNEGSKA (reference sequence). The V gene end was trimmed by 7 bases and the J gene end by 2 bases; junction bases not matched to a gene: 8. The CDR3 region is CSVPNSGITDTQYF. CDR3 nucleotide sequence: TGCAGTGTACCGAATAGCGGGATCACAGATACGCAGTATTTT.

This clonotype was recorded a few times. The gene calls are TRBV7-9 and TRBJ1-2; 8 bases match TRBD1. Per the germline V gene, CDR1 is SEHNR and CDR2 is FQNEAQ (reference sequence). The length of the CDR3 is 17 residues. V was pared by 4 bases and J by 0 bases, with 10 bases of the junction left unmatched. CDR3 nucleotides: TGTGCCAGCAGCTCATACGTAGGACAGGGTTCTAACTATGGCTACACCTTC. Its protein product is CASSSYVGQGSNYGYTF.

This clonotype turned up a few times. The CDR3 DNA reads as TGTGCCAGCAGTTTAGGGGGGAGCCGCACAGATACGCAGTATTTT. This encodes CASSLGGSRTDTQYF. The V gene is TRBV12-3 or TRBV12-4, the J gene TRBJ2-3, with D perhaps being TRBD1 or TRBD2 (5 bases each). Trimming removed 1 base at V and 1 base at J, with 9 bases between. This CDR3 is 15 amino acids long.

This clonotype was found many times. The chain couples TRBV11-2 to TRBJ1-5; 9 bases agree with TRBD1. The CDR3 is 14 residues long. After removal of 2 bases from V and 5 bases from J, the junction contained 1 base not matched to a gene. Germline lookup yields CDR1 SGHAT and CDR2 FQNNGV. The CDR3 nucleotides read TGTGCCAGCAGCTTAACAGGGGGCCATCAGCCCCAGCATTTT. Translation gives CASSLTGGHQPQHF. The whole variable domain, remainder taken from reference TRBV11-2 and TRBJ1-5, is EAGVAQSPRYKIIEKRQSVAFWCNPISGHATLYWYQQILGQGPKLLIQFQNNGVVDDSQLPKDRFSAERLKGVDSTLKIQPAKLEDSAVYLCASSLTGGHQPQHFGDGTRLSIL.

This clonotype was seen a handful of times. The chain uses TRBV6-5 and TRBJ2-3; no clear D. CDR3 length equals 13 residues. Deletions cut 2 bases from V and 2 bases from J, with 5 bases between. The V gene's germline CDR1 is MNHEY and CDR2 SVGAGI. The CDR3 region is CASSYPTTDTQYF. The CDR3 DNA follows: TGTGCCAGCAGTTACCCCACCACAGATACGCAGTATTTT.

V and J are TRBV6-5 and TRBJ2-2, with a possible D match to TRBD1 (5 bases). V was shortened by 2 bases and J by 5 bases, with 12 bases between the two germline ends. This CDR3 has 15 residues. The germline gives CDR1 MNHEY, CDR2 SVGAGI. The DNA of the CDR3 is TGTGCCAGCAGTTACGTGGGGCTCCTTACCGGGGAGCTGTTTTTT. Translation: CASSYVGLLTGELFF.